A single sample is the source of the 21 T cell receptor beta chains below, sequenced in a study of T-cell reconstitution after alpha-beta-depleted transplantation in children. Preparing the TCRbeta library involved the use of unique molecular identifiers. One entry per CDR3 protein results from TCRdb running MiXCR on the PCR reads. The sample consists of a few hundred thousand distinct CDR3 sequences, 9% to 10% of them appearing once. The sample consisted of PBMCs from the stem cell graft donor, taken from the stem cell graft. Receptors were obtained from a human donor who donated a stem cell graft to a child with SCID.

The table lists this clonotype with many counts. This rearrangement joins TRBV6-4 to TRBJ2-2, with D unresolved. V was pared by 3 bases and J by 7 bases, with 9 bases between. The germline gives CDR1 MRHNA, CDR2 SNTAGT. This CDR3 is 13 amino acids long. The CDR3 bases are TGTGCCAGCAGTGAAAGGGTCAACGGGGAGCTGTTTTTT. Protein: CASSERVNGELFF.

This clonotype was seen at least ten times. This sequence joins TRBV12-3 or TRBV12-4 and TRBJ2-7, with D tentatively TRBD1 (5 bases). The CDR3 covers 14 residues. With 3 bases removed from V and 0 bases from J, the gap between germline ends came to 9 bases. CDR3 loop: CASSFRELSYEQYF. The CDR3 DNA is TGTGCCAGCAGTTTCAGGGAACTCTCCTACGAGCAGTACTTC.

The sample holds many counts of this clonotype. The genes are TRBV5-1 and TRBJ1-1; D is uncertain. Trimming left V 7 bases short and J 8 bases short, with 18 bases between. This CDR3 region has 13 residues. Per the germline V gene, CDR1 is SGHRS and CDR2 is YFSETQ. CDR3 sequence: CASRSLPGLEAFF. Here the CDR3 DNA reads TGCGCCAGCCGAAGCCTTCCCGGACTAGAAGCTTTCTTT. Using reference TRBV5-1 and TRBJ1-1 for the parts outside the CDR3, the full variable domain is KAGVTQTPRYLIKTRGQQVTLSCSPISGHRSVSWYQQTPGQGLQFLFEYFSETQRNKGNFPGRFSGRQFSNSRSEMNVSTLELGDSALYLCASRSLPGLEAFFGQGTRLTVV.

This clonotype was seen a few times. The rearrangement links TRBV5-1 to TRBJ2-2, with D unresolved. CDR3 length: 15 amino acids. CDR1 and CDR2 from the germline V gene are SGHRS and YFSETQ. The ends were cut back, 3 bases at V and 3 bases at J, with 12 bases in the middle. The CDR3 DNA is TGCGCCAGCAGCTCTGGCTTAGTGGACACCGGGGAGCTGTTTTTT. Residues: CASSSGLVDTGELFF. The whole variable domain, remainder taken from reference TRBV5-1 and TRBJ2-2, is KAGVTQTPRYLIKTRGQQVTLSCSPISGHRSVSWYQQTPGQGLQFLFEYFSETQRNKGNFPGRFSGRQFSNSRSEMNVSTLELGDSALYLCASSSGLVDTGELFFGEGSRLTVL.

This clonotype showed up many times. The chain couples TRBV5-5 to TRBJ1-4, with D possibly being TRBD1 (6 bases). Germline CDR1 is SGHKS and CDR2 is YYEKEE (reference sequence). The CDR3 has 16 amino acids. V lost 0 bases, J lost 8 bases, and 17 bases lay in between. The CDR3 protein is CASSLDRGHLPEKLFF. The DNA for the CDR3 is TGTGCCAGCAGCTTGGATAGGGGACACCTACCCGAAAAACTGTTTTTT.

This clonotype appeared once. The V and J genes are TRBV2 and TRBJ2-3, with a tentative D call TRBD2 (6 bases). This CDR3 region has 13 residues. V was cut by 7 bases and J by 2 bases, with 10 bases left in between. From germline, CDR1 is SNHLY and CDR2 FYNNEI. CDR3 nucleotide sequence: TGTGCCAGCAAACGGGGGTTCACAGATACGCAGTATTTT. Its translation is CASKRGFTDTQYF.

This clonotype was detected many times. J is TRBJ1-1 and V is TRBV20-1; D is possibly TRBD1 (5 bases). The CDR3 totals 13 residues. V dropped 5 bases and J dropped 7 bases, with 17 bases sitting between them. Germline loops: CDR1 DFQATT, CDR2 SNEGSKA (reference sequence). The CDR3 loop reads CSAGLAGGGEAFF. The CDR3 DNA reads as TGCAGTGCTGGTCTGGCGGGGGGAGGTGAAGCTTTCTTT.

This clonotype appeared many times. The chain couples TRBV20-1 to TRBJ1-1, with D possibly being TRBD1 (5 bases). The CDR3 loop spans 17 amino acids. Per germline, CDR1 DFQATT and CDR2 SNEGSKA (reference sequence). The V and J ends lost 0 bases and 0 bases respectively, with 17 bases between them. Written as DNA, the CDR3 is TGCAGTGCTAGAGATCCGGCAGGGCCCAGTATGAACACTGAAGCTTTCTTT. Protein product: CSARDPAGPSMNTEAFF.

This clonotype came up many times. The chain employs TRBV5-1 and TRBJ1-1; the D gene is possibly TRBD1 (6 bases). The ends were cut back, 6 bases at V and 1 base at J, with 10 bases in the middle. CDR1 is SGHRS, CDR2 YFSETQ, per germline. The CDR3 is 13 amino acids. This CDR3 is CASTRQENTEAFF. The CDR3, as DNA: TGCGCCAGCACCCGACAGGAGAACACTGAAGCTTTCTTT.

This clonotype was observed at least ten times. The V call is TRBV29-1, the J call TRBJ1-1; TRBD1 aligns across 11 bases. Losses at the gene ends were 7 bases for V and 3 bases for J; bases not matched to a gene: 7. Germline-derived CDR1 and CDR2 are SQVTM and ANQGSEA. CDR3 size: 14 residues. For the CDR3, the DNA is TGCAGCGCTGGACAGGGGGCGCGGGACACTGAAGCTTTCTTT. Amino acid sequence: CSAGQGARDTEAFF.

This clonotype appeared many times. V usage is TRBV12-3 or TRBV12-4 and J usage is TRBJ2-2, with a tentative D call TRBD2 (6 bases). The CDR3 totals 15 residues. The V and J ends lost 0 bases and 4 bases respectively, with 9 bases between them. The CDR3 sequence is CASSLAPEGTGELFF. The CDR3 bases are TGTGCCAGCAGTTTAGCGCCGGAGGGCACCGGGGAGCTGTTTTTT.

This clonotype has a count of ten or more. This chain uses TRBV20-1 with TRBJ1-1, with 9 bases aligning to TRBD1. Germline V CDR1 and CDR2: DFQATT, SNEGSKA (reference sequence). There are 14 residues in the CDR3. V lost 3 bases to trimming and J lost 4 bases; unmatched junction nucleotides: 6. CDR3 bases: TGCAGTGCTAGGGGGACAGGGAGAGGCACTGAAGCTTTCTTT. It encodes CSARGTGRGTEAFF.

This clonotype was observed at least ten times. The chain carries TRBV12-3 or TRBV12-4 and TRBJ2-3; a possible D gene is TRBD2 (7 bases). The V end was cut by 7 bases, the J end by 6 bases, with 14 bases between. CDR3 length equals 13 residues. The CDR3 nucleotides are TGTGCCAGCACCTGGGGGGGCGCGGATACGCAGTATTTT. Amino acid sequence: CASTWGGADTQYF.

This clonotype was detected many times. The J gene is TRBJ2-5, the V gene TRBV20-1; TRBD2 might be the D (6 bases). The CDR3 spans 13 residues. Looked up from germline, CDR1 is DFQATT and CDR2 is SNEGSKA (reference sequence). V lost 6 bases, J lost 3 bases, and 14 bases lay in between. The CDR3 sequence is CSAGGTPEETQYF. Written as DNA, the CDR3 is TGCAGTGCCGGCGGGACGCCTGAAGAGACCCAGTACTTC.

The CDR3 DNA is TGTGCCAGCAGTAAGACGAACACCGGGGAGCTGTTTTTT. This codes for CASSKTNTGELFF. The genes are TRBV6-2 or TRBV6-3 and TRBJ2-2; no reliable D call. The CDR3 is 13 residues long. Germline assignment: CDR1 MNHEY and CDR2 SVGEGT. V was cut by 5 bases and J by 0 bases, with 4 bases left in between.

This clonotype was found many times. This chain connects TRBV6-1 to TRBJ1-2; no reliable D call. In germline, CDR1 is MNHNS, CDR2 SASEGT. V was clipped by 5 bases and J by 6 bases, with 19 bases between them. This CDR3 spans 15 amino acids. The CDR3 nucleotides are TGTGCCAGCAGTCCTTCGATGGAGTTGTACGATGGCTACACCTTC. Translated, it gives CASSPSMELYDGYTF.

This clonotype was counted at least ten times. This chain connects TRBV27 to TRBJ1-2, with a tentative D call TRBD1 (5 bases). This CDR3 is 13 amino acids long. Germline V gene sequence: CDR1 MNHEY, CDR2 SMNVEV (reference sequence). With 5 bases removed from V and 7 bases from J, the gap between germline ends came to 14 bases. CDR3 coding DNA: TGTGCCAGCAGTCCCCAAGGGGAGGGTGGCTACACCTTC. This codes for CASSPQGEGGYTF.

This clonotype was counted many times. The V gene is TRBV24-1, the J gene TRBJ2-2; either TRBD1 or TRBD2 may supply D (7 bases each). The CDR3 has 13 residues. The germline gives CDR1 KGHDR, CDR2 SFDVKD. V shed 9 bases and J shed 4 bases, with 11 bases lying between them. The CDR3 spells CATPGGGTGELFF. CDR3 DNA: TGTGCCACCCCAGGGGGGGGCACCGGGGAGCTGTTTTTT.

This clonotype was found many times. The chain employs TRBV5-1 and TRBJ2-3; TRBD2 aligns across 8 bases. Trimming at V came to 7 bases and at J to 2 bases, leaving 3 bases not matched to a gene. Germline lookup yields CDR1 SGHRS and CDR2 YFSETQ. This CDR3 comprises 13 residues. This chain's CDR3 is CASVGGATDTQYF. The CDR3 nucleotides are TGCGCCAGCGTCGGGGGGGCCACAGATACGCAGTATTTT.

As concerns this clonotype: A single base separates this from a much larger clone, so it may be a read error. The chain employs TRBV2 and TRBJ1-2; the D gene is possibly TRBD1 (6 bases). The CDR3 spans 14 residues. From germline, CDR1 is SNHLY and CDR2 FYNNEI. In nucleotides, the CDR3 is TGTGCCAGCAGGAAAGACAGGAATCTATATGGCGACACCTTC. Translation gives CASRKDRNLYGDTF.

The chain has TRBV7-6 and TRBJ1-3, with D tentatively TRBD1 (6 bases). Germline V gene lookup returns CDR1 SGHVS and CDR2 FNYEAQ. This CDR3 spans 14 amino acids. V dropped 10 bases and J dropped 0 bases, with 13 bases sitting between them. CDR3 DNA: TGTGCCACCATTGGGGGCCCCTCTGGAAACACCATATATTTT. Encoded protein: CATIGGPSGNTIYF. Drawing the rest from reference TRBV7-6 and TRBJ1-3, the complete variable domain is GAGVSQSPRYKVTKRGQDVALRCDPISGHVSLYWYRQALGQGPEFLTYFNYEAQQDKSGLPNDRFSAERPEGSISTLTIQRTEQRDSAMYRCATIGGPSGNTIYFGEGSWLTVV.